Following are 30 T cell receptor beta chains from one sample sequenced in a study of cytomegalovirus exposure and HLA in healthy donors. PCR employed 60 Vbeta and 13 Jbeta primers. Assay: immunoSEQ multiplex PCR; the TCRdb copy retains only in-frame clones and omits some. The sample yields about 150,000 clones, around 85% seen once. The sample taken for sequencing was PBMCs. The receptor source for this set is a man aged 45-65 years in good health and CMV-seropositive.

This chain connects TRBV25-1 to TRBJ1-2; 7 bases align to TRBD1. Germline V CDR1 and CDR2: MGHDK, SYGVNS. This CDR3 spans 16 amino acids. Trimming cost V 4 bases and J 1 base; bases outside gene matches: 9. CDR3 nucleotide sequence: TGTGCCAGCAGTGGCCCTCTGGGACAGAATAACTATGGCTACACCTTC. Amino acid sequence: CASSGPLGQNNYGYTF.

V gene TRBV28 combines with J gene TRBJ2-1, with D maybe TRBD1 (5 bases). Trimming pared 2 bases from V and 9 bases from J, leaving 17 bases between. CDR3 length: 15 amino acids. Germline V gives CDR1 MDHEN, CDR2 SYDVKM. CDR3 DNA sequence: TGTGCCAGCAGTTTACCGGCAGGGAATTTTGTTGAGCAGTTCTTC. As protein: CASSLPAGNFVEQFF.

This clone turned up a few times. The V gene is TRBV29-1, the J gene TRBJ2-3; 9 bases are shared with TRBD1. Germline assignment: CDR1 SQVTM and CDR2 ANQGSEA. The CDR3 consists of 14 residues. V shed 5 bases and J 2 bases; nucleotides not matched to a gene: 5. The CDR3 DNA follows: TGCAGCGTTAGGACAGGGGCCGTCACAGATACGCAGTATTTT. Translation: CSVRTGAVTDTQYF.

This clone was seen a single time. The V gene is TRBV30, the J gene TRBJ1-5; perhaps TRBD1 as D (5 bases). Looked up from germline, CDR1 is GTSNPN and CDR2 is SVGIG (reference sequence). The CDR3 is made up of 15 amino acids. V dropped 3 bases and J dropped 2 bases, with 14 bases sitting between them. The CDR3 sequence is CAWRDQGRGNQPQHF. The DNA of the CDR3 is TGTGCCTGGAGAGACCAGGGTAGGGGCAATCAGCCCCAGCATTTT.

This chain joins TRBV28 and TRBJ1-4; D might be TRBD1 (6 bases). With 5 bases removed from V and 6 bases from J, the gap between germline ends came to 19 bases. Germline loops: CDR1 MDHEN, CDR2 SYDVKM. The CDR3 is 16 residues long. The CDR3 region has the DNA TGTGCCAGCAGTCCCCGACAGGCCTCGGCGGATGAAAAACTGTTTTTT. Amino acid sequence: CASSPRQASADEKLFF.

The chain links TRBV4-1 to TRBJ2-7; the match to TRBD1 covers 9 bases. Trimming took 2 bases from V and 2 from J; bases not matched to a gene: 7. This CDR3 has 16 residues. Germline CDR1 MGHRA, CDR2 YSYEKL. The CDR3 DNA is TGCGCCAGCAGCCAACAGCCGGGACAGGGTCCCTACGAGCAGTACTTC. It encodes CASSQQPGQGPYEQYF.

This chain links TRBV12-5 with TRBJ1-5; D gene uncertain. Germline CDR1 is LGHNT and CDR2 is FRNRAP. Trimming pared 1 base from V and 5 bases from J, leaving 3 bases between. There are 12 residues in the CDR3. The CDR3 nucleotides are TGTGCTAGTGGTTTGGCGTATCAGCCCCAGCATTTT. Translating gives CASGLAYQPQHF.

This sequence joins TRBV18 and TRBJ2-5; possibly TRBD2 for D (6 bases). V was trimmed by 6 bases and J by 3 bases, leaving 17 bases between them. The CDR3 spans 15 residues. The germline CDR1 and CDR2 sequences are KGHSH and LQKENI. The chain's CDR3 is CASSLSTSGKETQYF. Here the CDR3 DNA reads TGTGCCAGCTCCCTTTCGACTAGTGGAAAAGAGACCCAGTACTTC. Complete variable domain (other parts from reference TRBV18 and TRBJ2-5): NAGVMQNPRHLVRRRGQEARLRCSPMKGHSHVYWYRQLPEEGLKFMVYLQKENIIDESGMPKERFSAEFPKEGPSILRIQQVVRGDSAAYFCASSLSTSGKETQYFGPGTRLLVL.

This chain joins TRBV9 and TRBJ2-3; D is uncertain. Trimming left V 3 bases short and J 4 bases short, with 6 bases between. From germline, CDR1 is SGDLS and CDR2 YYNGEE. CDR3 length: 12 residues. The DNA of the CDR3 is TGTGCCAGCAGCGCAGTGCCAGATACGCAGTATTTT. Translated, it gives CASSAVPDTQYF.

The chain joins TRBV23-1 to TRBJ1-1; weak D call: TRBD1 (6 bases). TRBV23-1 is placed among ORFs of uncertain function. V lost 6 bases and J lost 2, with 10 bases in between. The length of the CDR3 is 13 residues. In DNA, the CDR3 is TGCGCCAGCAGCCGGACAGTCAACACTGAAGCTTTCTTT. Translating gives CASSRTVNTEAFF.

This clone was counted only a few times. This sequence joins TRBV5-1 and TRBJ2-7; 8 nucleotides agree with TRBD1. The trim removed 3 bases at V and 2 bases at J, leaving 4 bases unmatched. Germline lookup yields CDR1 SGHRS and CDR2 YFSETQ. The length of the CDR3 is 14 residues. The CDR3 DNA reads TGCGCCAGCAGCTGGACAGGGTCAACCTACGAGCAGTACTTC. Translating it yields CASSWTGSTYEQYF.

The chain carries TRBV6-1 and TRBJ2-7; 10 nucleotides align to TRBD1. There are 14 residues in the CDR3. After removal of 6 bases from V and 4 bases from J, the junction contained 6 bases not matched to a gene. Looked up from germline, CDR1 is MNHNS and CDR2 is SASEGT. CDR3 DNA: TGTGCCAGCAGCTGGGACAGGGGAAGATACGAGCAGTACTTC. This codes for CASSWDRGRYEQYF.

This chain uses TRBV4-1 with TRBJ1-2; no clear D gene. The germline V gene has CDR1 MGHRA and CDR2 YSYEKL. The V end was cut by 0 bases, the J end by 4 bases, with 12 bases between. The CDR3 length is 15 residues. The CDR3 sequence is CASSQEGDRGYGYTF. DNA for the CDR3: TGCGCCAGCAGCCAAGAAGGTGATCGCGGCTATGGCTACACCTTC.

Only a few counts were recorded for this clone. The chain carries TRBV15 and TRBJ2-5; 10 bases are shared with TRBD2. This CDR3 contains 14 residues. V dropped 6 bases and J dropped 3; count of bases not matched to a gene: 4. Per germline, CDR1 LNHNV and CDR2 YYDKDF (reference sequence). DNA for the CDR3: TGTGCCACCAGGGCTAGCGGGAGAGAAGAGACCCAGTACTTC. Translating gives CATRASGREETQYF. Using reference TRBV15 and TRBJ2-5 for the parts outside the CDR3, the full variable domain is DAMVIQNPRYQVTQFGKPVTLSCSQTLNHNVMYWYQQKSSQAPKLLFHYYDKDFNNEADTPDNFQSRRPNTSFCFLDIRSPGLGDTAMYLCATRASGREETQYFGPGTRLLVL.

CDR3 residues: CATSRDRGTGPHYGYTF. In nucleotides, the CDR3 is TGTGCCACCAGCAGAGATCGGGGGACGGGACCTCACTATGGCTACACCTTC. The rearrangement links TRBV15 to TRBJ1-2, with a weak D call TRBD1 (5 bases). V was pared by 0 bases and J by 3 bases, with 17 bases between. Per germline, CDR1 LNHNV and CDR2 YYDKDF (reference sequence). The CDR3 is made up of 17 amino acids.

This clone was picked up one time. CDR3 in amino acids: CASNPMGALYNEQFF. The DNA of the CDR3 is TGTGCCAGCAACCCCATGGGGGCCCTCTACAATGAGCAGTTCTTC. The chain carries TRBV28 and TRBJ2-1; a weak D match, TRBD1 (6 bases). CDR3 length: 15 amino acids. Per germline, CDR1 MDHEN and CDR2 SYDVKM. V lost 7 bases, J lost 3 bases, and 16 bases lay in between.

The chain has TRBV5-6 and TRBJ1-1; D is ambiguous. The CDR3 runs to 15 residues. Germline V gene data show CDR1 as SGHDT and CDR2 as YYEEEE. Trimming took 0 bases from V and 0 from J, leaving 9 bases between them. The CDR3 loop is CASSLGELMNTEAFF. CDR3 coding DNA: TGTGCCAGCAGCTTGGGCGAGCTCATGAACACTGAAGCTTTCTTT. Variable domain in full (rest from reference TRBV5-6 and TRBJ1-1): DAGVTQSPTHLIKTRGQQVTLRCSPKSGHDTVSWYQQALGQGPQFIFQYYEEEERQRGNFPDRFSGHQFPNYSSELNVNALLLGDSALYLCASSLGELMNTEAFFGQGTRLTVV.

This clone showed up just once. CDR3 sequence (DNA): TGTGCCAGCAGCTCGCCCGGGACTAGCGGGAGTGGGAGTGGGGAGCAGTTCTTC. Its protein product is CASSSPGTSGSGSGEQFF. The chain couples TRBV28 to TRBJ2-1, with 14 bases that match TRBD2. This CDR3 is built from 18 residues. Germline assignment: CDR1 MDHEN and CDR2 SYDVKM. The ends lost 6 bases at V and 10 bases at J; junction bases unmatched: 17.

The chain couples TRBV27 to TRBJ2-7; TRBD1 matches at 8 bases. With 4 bases clipped from V and 5 bases from J, the junction kept 7 bases outside the gene matches. The CDR3 covers 14 residues. Germline CDR1 and CDR2: MNHEY and SMNVEV (reference sequence). The CDR3 DNA reads as TGTGCCAGCAGTTGGCAGGGGGCTGTCCACGAGCAGTACTTC. It specifies CASSWQGAVHEQYF.

This clone was recorded only once. V is TRBV5-4 and J is TRBJ2-7, with D possibly matching TRBD1 (5 bases). Trimming took off 0 bases at V and 3 bases at J, with 13 bases between the two ends. Germline CDR1 SGHNT, CDR2 YYREEE (reference sequence). The CDR3 has 15 amino acids. The CDR3 reads CASSLGGEIYYEQYF. CDR3 bases: TGTGCCAGCAGCTTGGGGGGCGAAATCTACTACGAGCAGTACTTC.

This clone occurred a few times. In DNA, the CDR3 is TGTGCCAGCATTGAGGGGCAGGGCGACGAGCAGTACTTC. It yields the protein CASIEGQGDEQYF. The chain has TRBV6-1 and TRBJ2-7, with D possibly being TRBD1 or TRBD2 (5 bases each). V shed 7 bases and J shed 5 bases, with 15 bases lying between them. The germline V gene has CDR1 MNHNS and CDR2 SASEGT. The CDR3 length is 13 residues.

The chain combines TRBV9 with TRBJ2-4; the D gene is possibly TRBD2 (5 bases). Trimming cost V 4 bases and J 7 bases, with 18 bases left between them. CDR3 length equals 15 residues. Germline values: CDR1 SGDLS, CDR2 YYNGEE. DNA of the CDR3: TGTGCCAGCAGCAAGCCGGACTCCCTCGGGAACATTCAGTACTTC. Its protein is CASSKPDSLGNIQYF.

In regard to this clone: At one boundary the junction diverges from the germline segment, which might be a read error. The CDR3 region has the DNA TGTGCCAGCAGCTCTTGGACTAGCGGGGGGACTCAAGAGATCCAGTACTTC. It is translated as CASSSWTSGGTQEIQYF. This chain joins TRBV7-3 and TRBJ2-5; the match to TRBD2 covers 14 bases. CDR3 length equals 17 residues. Germline CDR1 reads SGHTA; CDR2 reads FQGTGA. The full variable domain, with the rest looked up from reference TRBV7-3 and TRBJ2-5, is GAGVSQTPSNKVTEKGKYVELRCDPISGHTALYWYRQSLGQGPEFLIYFQGTGAADDSGLPNDRFFAVRPEGSVSTLKIQRTERGDSAVYLCASSSWTSGGTQEIQYFGPGTRLLVL.

This chain uses TRBV30 with TRBJ2-1, with D possibly being TRBD1 (5 bases). The CDR3 sequence is 13 residues long. V was cut by 2 bases and J by 10 bases, with 15 bases left in between. The germline gives CDR1 GTSNPN, CDR2 SVGIG (reference sequence). CDR3 amino acids: CAWSLYYNREQFF. The CDR3 DNA follows: TGTGCCTGGAGTTTGTACTACAACAGGGAGCAGTTCTTC. Supplemented by reference TRBV30 and TRBJ2-1, the full variable domain reads SQTIHQWPATLVQPVGSPLSLECTVEGTSNPNLYWYRQAAGRGLQLLFYSVGIGQISSEVPQNLSASRPQDRQFILSSKKLLLSDSGFYLCAWSLYYNREQFFGPGTRLTVL.

The rearrangement uses TRBV6-1 and TRBJ1-1; 7 nucleotides line up with TRBD1. This CDR3 is 11 amino acids long. The V gene end was trimmed by 6 bases and the J gene end by 8 bases; junction bases not matched to a gene: 3. Germline CDR1 is MNHNS and CDR2 is SASEGT. This CDR3 is CASRTGSEAFF. DNA for the CDR3: TGTGCCAGCAGGACAGGGTCGGAAGCTTTCTTT.

This chain uses TRBV11-3 with TRBJ2-7; D possibly corresponds to TRBD1 (5 bases). Germline V gives CDR1 SGHNT, CDR2 YENEEA. V lost 5 bases, J lost 1 base, and 9 bases lay in between. CDR3 length: 13 amino acids. The CDR3 reads CASSIQGSYEQYF. CDR3 nucleotides: TGTGCCAGCAGCATCCAGGGATCCTACGAGCAGTACTTC.

The J gene is TRBJ2-3, the V gene TRBV5-1; possibly TRBD2 for D (5 bases). V was clipped by 0 bases and J by 6 bases, with 11 bases between them. This CDR3 contains 14 residues. Germline CDR1 and CDR2: SGHRS and YFSETQ. In DNA form, the CDR3 reads TGCGCCAGCAGCTTGGCTCCCCCGGGGGATACGCAGTATTTT. Residues: CASSLAPPGDTQYF. Full variable domain (remainder filled in from reference TRBV5-1 and TRBJ2-3): KAGVTQTPRYLIKTRGQQVTLSCSPISGHRSVSWYQQTPGQGLQFLFEYFSETQRNKGNFPGRFSGRQFSNSRSEMNVSTLELGDSALYLCASSLAPPGDTQYFGPGTRLTVL.

In DNA, the CDR3 is TGTGCCAGCAGCTTAGGTGAAGCGGCCAACATTCAGTACTTC. It is translated as CASSLGEAANIQYF. The rearrangement uses TRBV7-9 and TRBJ2-4; TRBD2 is a possible D gene (5 bases). CDR3 length: 14 residues. Per germline, CDR1 SEHNR and CDR2 FQNEAQ (reference sequence). The V end lost 1 base, the J end lost 7 bases, and 11 bases lay between the germline ends.

The V gene is TRBV11-2, the J gene TRBJ1-2, with a weak D call TRBD1 (6 bases). Germline CDR1 and CDR2: SGHAT and FQNNGV. Trimming stripped 2 bases from V and 5 bases from J, with 12 bases between. The CDR3 is 14 amino acids. CDR3 sequence (DNA): TGTGCCAGCAGCTTATCCCAACAGGGTTATGGCTACACCTTC. Its protein is CASSLSQQGYGYTF.

The chain carries TRBV29-1 and TRBJ2-3, with 9 bases identical to TRBD2. This CDR3 region has 12 residues. Germline CDR1 and CDR2: SQVTM and ANQGSEA. J was trimmed by 6 bases and V by 4 bases; bases with no gene match: 2. The chain's CDR3 is CSVGRGGDTQYF. The CDR3 region has the DNA TGCAGCGTTGGGCGGGGGGGCGATACGCAGTATTTT.